The T cell receptor beta chain described here comes from a study of blood T cells in healthy people across ages. Study in general: For every two T cells, template switching captured about one barcoded beta molecule.

This clonotype was counted a few times. This CDR3 has 14 residues. The germline V gene encodes CDR1 MNHEY and CDR2 SVGEGT. V lost 3 bases, J lost 7 bases, and 15 bases lay in between. Together with a sample-barcoded 5' primer, a J-beta primer mix was included in a second PCR lasting roughly 6 to 12 cycles. One entry per CDR3 protein results from TCRdb running MiXCR on the 5' RACE reads. Among over 600,000 distinct CDR3 sequences listed, 40% to 50% were seen once. The specimen was blood. V and J are TRBV6-2 or TRBV6-3 and TRBJ2-5; a possible D gene is TRBD1 (5 bases). The source is a man older than 75 in good health. The CDR3: CASSYAGNLMTQYF. Written as DNA, the CDR3 is TGTGCCAGCAGTTATGCAGGGAACCTAATGACCCAGTACTTC.